This is a list of T cell receptor beta chains from one sample in a study of vaccination effects on CD4 cells after COVID-19. The data were produced by immunoSEQ multiplex PCR, yet TCRdb's version contains in-frame clones alone and is incomplete. The table lists around 22,000 clones, about three quarters of them singletons. Antigen specificity for these receptors is unknown. The starting material was CD4+ T cells from PBMCs cultured with HCoV-229E spike peptides, obtained before COVID-19 vaccination. These receptors came from a human donor who received a COVID-19 vaccine. CDR3s include the opening cysteine and the closing phenylalanine or tryptophan.

j_call v_call cdr3_aa
TRBJ2-1 TRBV7-6 CASSQSGRVSSYNEQFF
TRBJ2-1 TRBV4-2 CASRRTSGDGEQFF
TRBJ2-7 TRBV3-1/TRBV3-2 CASSPWPNPPYEQYF
TRBJ1-2 TRBV4-2 CASSQEWSGEDGYTF
TRBJ2-2 TRBV7-8 CASRQGRLAGTNTGELFF
TRBJ2-7 TRBV29-1 CSVEPRQGEQYF
TRBJ1-1 TRBV10-3 CAIRQGVAANTEAFF
TRBJ2-5 TRBV27 CASSFDRGTETQYF
TRBJ1-3 TRBV3-1/TRBV3-2 CASTTGNTIYF
TRBJ2-7 TRBV4-1 CASSQLDLMALGYEQYF
TRBJ1-3 TRBV9 CASSVGGSSGNTIYF
TRBJ1-2 TRBV6-6 CASSYTRGGLKYGYTF